This T cell receptor (beta chain) was identified during a study of T cells in Graves' hyperthyroidism and ophthalmopathy. Study observations and caveats: The model's output predicted ophthalmopathy at a median of roughly 6 months prior to onset.

The germline V gene encodes CDR1 SEHNR and CDR2 FQNEAQ (reference sequence). Trimming took 5 bases from V and 4 from J; bases not matched to a gene: 10. The CDR3 is 17 amino acids. This clonotype was counted a few times. The antigen is undetermined. Amplification targeted TCR beta CDR3 regions from RNA transcripts. The HTBI set primed first-round TCR CDR3 RT-PCR. One entry per CDR3 protein results from TCRdb running MiXCR on the multiplex PCR reads. This sample carries a few hundred thousand distinct CDR3 sequences, more than 15% of them seen once, and the ten largest clones take roughly 3%. The diagnostic basis comprised clinical symptoms, serum thyroxine and TRAb, thyroid ultrasound and orbital computed tomography.

The origin of this receptor is a middle-aged woman with Graves' ophthalmopathy. Sequencing was performed on blood. The V and J genes are TRBV7-9 and TRBJ2-2, with 10 bases identical to TRBD1. CDR3 protein: CASSPGQTGGSTGELFF. CDR3 bases: TGTGCCAGCAGCCCAGGCCAGACAGGGGGCAGCACCGGGGAGCTGTTTTTT.